These 23 T cell receptor beta chains originate from one sample sequenced in a study of cytomegalovirus exposure and HLA in healthy donors. PCR used 60 Vbeta primers and 13 Jbeta primers. Profiling relied on immunoSEQ multiplex PCR, and the TCRdb table lists in-frame clones only, not all of them. The sample consists of about 62,000 clones, 70% to 75% of them appearing once. Sequenced: PBMCs. The receptors come from a woman younger than 45 in good health and CMV-seronegative.

CDR3 DNA: TGTGCCAGCAGTACTAGCGGTACCTACGAGCAGTACTTC. It encodes CASSTSGTYEQYF. The chain employs TRBV27 and TRBJ2-7; 8 bases are shared with TRBD2. The germline V gene has CDR1 MNHEY and CDR2 SMNVEV (reference sequence). Germline trimming cut 5 bases from V and 2 bases from J; bases unmatched to any gene: 2. The CDR3 consists of 13 residues.

This chain links TRBV19 with TRBJ1-4; D might be TRBD1 (5 bases). Trimming took 6 bases from V and 5 from J, leaving 10 bases between them. CDR3 length equals 13 residues. The germline CDR1 and CDR2 sequences are LNHDA and SQIVND (reference sequence). CDR3 region: CASRTVTNEKLFF. In nucleotides, the CDR3 is TGTGCCAGTAGGACAGTGACGAATGAAAAACTGTTTTTT.

The V call is TRBV19, the J call TRBJ2-1; 11 bases match TRBD2. Germline values: CDR1 LNHDA, CDR2 SQIVND (reference sequence). V lost 7 bases, J lost 6 bases, and 2 bases stayed unmatched. CDR3 size: 13 residues. The CDR3 DNA is TGTGCCAGTACTCTAGCGGGAGGCAATGAGCAGTTCTTC. This sequence encodes CASTLAGGNEQFF.

This chain joins TRBV6-5 and TRBJ2-2; possibly TRBD2 for D (7 bases). The CDR3 extends over 16 amino acids. Deletions cut 3 bases from V and 4 bases from J, with 15 bases between. CDR1 is MNHEY and CDR2 is SVGAGI in the germline V gene. Here the CDR3 reads CASSYEGGLSTGELFF. DNA of the CDR3: TGTGCCAGCAGTTATGAGGGGGGGCTGAGCACCGGGGAGCTGTTTTTT.

The chain links TRBV18 to TRBJ1-1, with D possibly TRBD1 on 6 matching bases. Per the germline V gene, CDR1 is KGHSH and CDR2 is LQKENI. Trimming pared 1 base from V and 4 bases from J, leaving 10 bases between. The CDR3 sequence is 14 residues long. Here the CDR3 reads CASSPRDMVTEAFF. The CDR3 nucleotides are TGTGCCAGCTCACCACGGGACATGGTCACTGAAGCTTTCTTT.

This clone occurred once. The chain is built from TRBV5-1 and TRBJ2-5; perhaps TRBD1 as D (6 bases). CDR3 size: 14 residues. CDR1 SGHRS and CDR2 YFSETQ come from the germline V gene. V dropped 3 bases and J dropped 4 bases, with 13 bases sitting between them. The CDR3 coding sequence is TGCGCCAGCAGCTCGCCGAACAGGGCAGAGACCCAGTACTTC. Its protein product is CASSSPNRAETQYF.

The rearrangement uses TRBV30 and TRBJ2-2, with 7 nucleotides matching TRBD1. The CDR3 sequence is 15 residues long. With V trimmed by 2 bases and J by 5 bases, 8 bases remained unmatched. Germline loops: CDR1 GTSNPN, CDR2 SVGIG (reference sequence). The CDR3, as DNA: TGTGCCTGGAGTACCGACAGGGTCAGTACCGGGGAGCTGTTTTTT. It translates to CAWSTDRVSTGELFF.

The rearrangement uses TRBV29-1 and TRBJ2-3; 12 bases fit TRBD2. CDR3 length: 16 amino acids. V shed 3 bases, J shed 3 bases, and the junction held 7 bases outside the gene matches. The germline V gene encodes CDR1 SQVTM and CDR2 ANQGSEA. CDR3 coding DNA: TGCAGCGTTGAGGCGACTAGCGGGAGTATAACAGATACGCAGTATTTT. Translating gives CSVEATSGSITDTQYF.

The V and J genes are TRBV14 and TRBJ1-1; a weak D match, TRBD1 (6 bases). V lost 0 bases, J lost 4 bases, and 15 bases lay in between. The germline gives CDR1 SGHDN, CDR2 FVKESK. This CDR3 has 16 residues. The CDR3 sequence: CASSQEKGVGGTEAFF. In DNA, the CDR3 is TGTGCCAGCAGCCAAGAGAAGGGGGTCGGAGGCACTGAAGCTTTCTTT. Full variable domain (outside the CDR3, taken from reference TRBV14 and TRBJ1-1): EAGVTQFPSHSVIEKGQTVTLRCDPISGHDNLYWYRRVMGKEIKFLLHFVKESKQDESGMPNNRFLAERTGGTYSTLKVQPAELEDSGVYFCASSQEKGVGGTEAFFGQGTRLTVV.

This clone was found once. CDR3 amino acids: CASSPNTGVLYNEQFF. The CDR3 DNA reads as TGCGCCAGCAGCCCTAATACAGGGGTTCTCTACAATGAGCAGTTCTTC. This sequence joins TRBV4-3 and TRBJ2-1; 7 positions agree with TRBD1. Per the germline V gene, CDR1 is LGHNA and CDR2 is YSLEER. The CDR3 totals 16 residues. Trimming cost V 4 bases and J 3 bases; bases outside gene matches: 9.

The rearrangement uses TRBV9 and TRBJ2-1, with 9 nucleotides matching TRBD1. From germline, CDR1 is SGDLS and CDR2 YYNGEE. Trimming took 3 bases from V and 4 from J; bases not matched to a gene: 5. CDR3 length: 15 residues. CDR3 residues: CASSARQGGYNEQFF. CDR3 DNA: TGTGCCAGCAGCGCCAGACAGGGGGGGTACAATGAGCAGTTCTTC.

This chain links TRBV5-4 with TRBJ2-3; 8 bases fit TRBD2. The CDR3 consists of 17 residues. CDR1 and CDR2 from the germline V gene are SGHNT and YYREEE (reference sequence). The ends lost 4 bases at V and 4 bases at J; junction bases unmatched: 14. As DNA, the CDR3 is TGTGCCAGCAGCCCGGAGGGGGGGAGCGGGAGCCCAGATACGCAGTATTTT. It is translated as CASSPEGGSGSPDTQYF.

This chain uses TRBV7-2 with TRBJ1-1; the D is unclear. V lost 2 bases and J lost 2, with 15 bases in between. The CDR3 loop spans 16 amino acids. Germline assignment: CDR1 SGHTA and CDR2 FQGNSA. CDR3 DNA sequence: TGTGCCAGCAGCTTAAACCAGGTCCCCATTAACACTGAAGCTTTCTTT. This encodes CASSLNQVPINTEAFF.

The genes are TRBV6-5 and TRBJ1-2, with D tentatively TRBD1 (6 bases). Trimming stripped 2 bases from V and 7 bases from J, with 8 bases between. The CDR3 length is 12 residues. CDR1 MNHEY and CDR2 SVGAGI come from the germline V gene. DNA of the CDR3: TGTGCCAGCAGTTACAACAGGGTTGGCTACACCTTC. Translation: CASSYNRVGYTF.

The chain is built from TRBV6-1 and TRBJ2-7, with 7 bases identical to TRBD1. This CDR3 is built from 17 residues. Trimming at V came to 4 bases and at J to 3 bases, leaving 15 bases not matched to a gene. Per germline, CDR1 MNHNS and CDR2 SASEGT. CDR3 loop: CASSGGTALSGDYEQYF. The DNA of the CDR3 is TGTGCCAGCAGTGGTGGGACAGCCCTTTCGGGCGACTACGAGCAGTACTTC.

The chain carries TRBV6-6 and TRBJ2-5; TRBD2 is a possible D gene (5 bases). The end of the DNA aligns better with TRBJ2-7, so the J call may be wrong. The CDR3 extends over 13 amino acids. The germline V gene has CDR1 MNHNY and CDR2 SVGAGI (reference sequence). The CDR3 here is CASSYSGSYEQYF. CDR3 nucleotide sequence: TGTGCCAGCAGTTACTCTGGGAGCTACGAGCAGTACTTC.

The chain uses TRBV9 and TRBJ2-3, with TRBD2 matching over 9 bases. The CDR3 has 15 residues. With V trimmed by 0 bases and J by 5 bases, 4 bases remained unmatched. Per the germline V gene, CDR1 is SGDLS and CDR2 is YYNGEE. In DNA form, the CDR3 reads TGTGCCAGCAGCGTAGTGTCTAGCGGGATAGATACGCAGTATTTT. Protein: CASSVVSSGIDTQYF.

This chain connects TRBV27 to TRBJ2-3; 8 nucleotides agree with TRBD1. With V trimmed by 4 bases and J by 2 bases, 8 bases remained unmatched. The germline V gene encodes CDR1 MNHEY and CDR2 SMNVEV (reference sequence). This CDR3 is built from 16 residues. The CDR3: CASSSQGVGATDTQYF. Written as DNA, the CDR3 is TGTGCCAGCAGTTCACAGGGGGTAGGGGCCACAGATACGCAGTATTTT.

The rearrangement links TRBV4-1 to TRBJ2-5; TRBD1 might be the D (6 bases). The J call may be faulty, since TRBJ2-7 better matches the DNA end. The CDR3 totals 15 residues. Germline V gene lookup returns CDR1 MGHRA and CDR2 YSYEKL. CDR3 coding DNA: TGCGCCAGCAGCCAACCGACAGGTTCTCACTACGAGCAGTACTTC. Amino acid sequence: CASSQPTGSHYEQYF.

As regards this clone: A read error may produce the germline difference seen at one junction end. The chain has TRBV19 and TRBJ2-2; possible D gene TRBD2, 6 bases. The CDR3 contains 14 residues. The V gene's germline CDR1 is LNHDA and CDR2 SQIVND (reference sequence). CDR3 DNA: TGTGCCAGTAGTCCCTGGACTAACCCCGGGGAGCTGCTTTTT. This gives the protein CASSPWTNPGELLF.

The rearrangement joins TRBV5-1 to TRBJ2-6, with 11 bases lining up with TRBD1. The CDR3 extends over 21 amino acids. With V trimmed by 4 bases and J by 1 base, 16 bases remained unmatched. Germline CDR1 SGHRS, CDR2 YFSETQ. The CDR3 nucleotides read TGCGCCAGCAGCGACAAAATACGGGACAGGGGGTTTCTATCTGGGGCCAACGTCCTGACTTTC. Translating it yields CASSDKIRDRGFLSGANVLTF.

The chain employs TRBV6-6 and TRBJ1-1; D is ambiguous. The ends were cut back, 5 bases at V and 0 bases at J, with 10 bases in the middle. From germline, CDR1 is MNHNY and CDR2 SVGAGI (reference sequence). The CDR3 covers 14 residues. The CDR3 loop is CASSHLGVNTEAFF. The CDR3, as DNA: TGTGCCAGCAGTCACTTGGGCGTGAACACTGAAGCTTTCTTT.

This chain uses TRBV10-2 with TRBJ2-2; 8 bases line up with TRBD2. This CDR3 is built from 14 residues. Germline V gene sequence: CDR1 WSHSY, CDR2 SAAADI. The J segment lost 4 bases and the V segment lost 4 bases, leaving 2 bases of the junction unmatched. CDR3 residues: CASSGTSFTGELFF. In DNA, the CDR3 is TGCGCCAGCAGTGGGACTAGCTTCACCGGGGAGCTGTTTTTT.